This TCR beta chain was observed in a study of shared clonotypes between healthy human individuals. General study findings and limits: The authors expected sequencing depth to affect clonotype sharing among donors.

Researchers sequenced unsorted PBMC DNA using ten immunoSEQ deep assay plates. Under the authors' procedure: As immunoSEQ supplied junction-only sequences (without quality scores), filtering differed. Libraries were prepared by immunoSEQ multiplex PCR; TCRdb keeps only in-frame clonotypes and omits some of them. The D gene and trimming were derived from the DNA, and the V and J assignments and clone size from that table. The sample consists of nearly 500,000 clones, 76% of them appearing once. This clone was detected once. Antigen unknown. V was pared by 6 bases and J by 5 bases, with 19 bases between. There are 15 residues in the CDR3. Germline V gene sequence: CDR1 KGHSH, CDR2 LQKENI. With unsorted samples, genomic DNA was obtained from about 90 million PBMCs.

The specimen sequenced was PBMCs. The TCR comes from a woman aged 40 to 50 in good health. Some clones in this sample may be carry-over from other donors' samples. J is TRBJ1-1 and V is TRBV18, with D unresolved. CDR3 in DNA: TGTGCCAGCTCCCTCAGACTGGACCCTGAGACTGAAGCTTTCTTT. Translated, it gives CASSLRLDPETEAFF.